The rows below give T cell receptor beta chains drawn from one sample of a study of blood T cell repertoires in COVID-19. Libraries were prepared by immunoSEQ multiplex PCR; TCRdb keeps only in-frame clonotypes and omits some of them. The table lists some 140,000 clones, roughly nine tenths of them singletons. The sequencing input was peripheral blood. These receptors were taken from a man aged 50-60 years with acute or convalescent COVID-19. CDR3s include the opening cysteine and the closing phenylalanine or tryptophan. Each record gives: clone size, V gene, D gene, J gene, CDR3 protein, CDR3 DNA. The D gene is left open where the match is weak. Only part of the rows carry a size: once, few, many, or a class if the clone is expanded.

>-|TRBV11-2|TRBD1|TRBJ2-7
CASSLDRSRGFPYEQYF
TGTGCCAGCAGCTTAGATCGGAGCAGGGGGTTCCCCTACGAGCAGTACTTC
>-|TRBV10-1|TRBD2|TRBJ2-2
CASGGGLATGELFF
TGCGCCAGCGGAGGGGGACTAGCGACCGGGGAGCTGTTTTTT
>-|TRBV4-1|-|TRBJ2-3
CASSQSSAGATDTQYF
TGCGCCAGCAGCCAATCCTCCGCAGGGGCCACAGATACGCAGTATTTT
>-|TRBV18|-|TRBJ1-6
CASSPLTGIGDSPLHF
TGTGCCAGCTCACCCTTGACAGGCATCGGGGATTCACCCCTCCACTTT
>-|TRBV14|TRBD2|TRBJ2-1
CASSQETSGSWDEQFF
TGTGCCAGCAGCCAAGAGACTAGCGGGAGTTGGGATGAGCAGTTCTTC
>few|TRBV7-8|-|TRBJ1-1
CASSLARSDTEAFF
TGTGCCAGCAGCTTGGCGAGGAGTGACACTGAAGCTTTCTTT
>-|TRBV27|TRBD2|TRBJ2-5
CASRGLAGGAQYF
TGTGCCAGCAGAGGACTAGCGGGAGGGGCCCAGTACTTC
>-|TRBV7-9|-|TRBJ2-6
CASSLGSSGANVLTF
TGTGCCAGCAGCTTAGGGAGCTCTGGGGCCAACGTCCTGACTTTC
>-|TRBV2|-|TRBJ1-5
CASSDVGQPQHF
TGTGCCAGCAGTGACGTCGGTCAGCCCCAGCATTTT
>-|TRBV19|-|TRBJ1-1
CATQGHLNTEAFF
TGTGCCACCCAGGGACACCTGAACACTGAAGCTTTCTTT
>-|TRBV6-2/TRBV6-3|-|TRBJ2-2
CASSLNTGELFF
TGTGCCAGCAGCTTAAACACCGGGGAGCTGTTTTTT
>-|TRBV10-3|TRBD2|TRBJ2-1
CAISDGLAGVNEQFF
TGTGCCATCAGTGACGGTCTAGCGGGAGTCAATGAGCAGTTCTTC
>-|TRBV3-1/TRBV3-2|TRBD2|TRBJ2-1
CASSQPGLAGGSYNEQFF
TGTGCCAGCAGCCAACCGGGACTAGCGGGGGGATCCTACAATGAGCAGTTCTTC
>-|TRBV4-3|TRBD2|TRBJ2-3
CASSQAGGSGISTDTQYF
TGCGCCAGCAGCCAAGCGGGGGGGTCCGGGATCAGCACAGATACGCAGTATTTT
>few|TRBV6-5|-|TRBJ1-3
CASSFSGGSGNTIYF
TGTGCCAGCAGTTTCTCAGGCGGCTCTGGAAACACCATATATTTT
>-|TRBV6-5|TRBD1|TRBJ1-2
CASTLDRGANYGYTF
TGTGCCAGCACCCTAGACAGGGGAGCCAACTATGGCTACACCTTC
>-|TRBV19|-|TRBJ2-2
CASSNYQRLRTGELFF
TGTGCCAGTAGTAACTATCAGCGTCTGAGAACCGGGGAGCTGTTTTTT
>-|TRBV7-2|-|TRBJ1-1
CASSLVGGLGTEAFF
TGTGCCAGCAGCTTAGTCGGGGGGCTTGGTACTGAAGCTTTCTTT
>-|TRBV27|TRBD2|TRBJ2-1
CASSLGGREFEQFF
TGTGCCAGCAGTTTGGGCGGGAGGGAATTTGAGCAGTTCTTC
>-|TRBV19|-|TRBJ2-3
CASRPPGTTDTQYF
TGTGCCAGTAGGCCCCCGGGAACCACAGATACGCAGTATTTT
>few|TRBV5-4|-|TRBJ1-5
CASSPDPQSNQPQHF
TGTGCCAGCAGCCCCGATCCACAAAGCAATCAGCCCCAGCATTTT
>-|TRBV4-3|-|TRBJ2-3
CASSQGSSAADTQYF
TGCGCCAGCAGCCAAGGATCTAGCGCGGCAGATACGCAGTATTTT
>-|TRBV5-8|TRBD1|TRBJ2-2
CASSRQGATGELFF
TGTGCCAGCAGCCGACAGGGCGCCACCGGGGAGCTGTTTTTT
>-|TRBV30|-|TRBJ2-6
CAWGGLGVISGANVLTF
TGTGCCTGGGGGGGGTTAGGGGTAATATCTGGGGCCAACGTCCTGACTTTC
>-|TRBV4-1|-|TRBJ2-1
CASSHADSSYNEQFF
TGCGCCAGCAGCCATGCCGACAGCTCCTACAATGAGCAGTTCTTC
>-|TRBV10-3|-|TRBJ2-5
CAISESDRTETQYF
TGTGCCATCAGTGAGTCAGACAGGACGGAGACCCAGTACTTC
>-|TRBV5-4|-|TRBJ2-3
CASNRGFATDTQYF
TGTGCCAGCAATCGGGGATTTGCCACAGATACGCAGTATTTT
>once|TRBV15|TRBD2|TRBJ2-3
CATSRGGLAGGQGTDTQYF
TGTGCCACCAGCAGAGGGGGACTAGCGGGAGGGCAGGGCACAGATACGCAGTATTTT
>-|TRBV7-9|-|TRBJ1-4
CASADSEGEKLFF
TGTGCCAGCGCAGACTCTGAGGGAGAAAAACTGTTTTTT
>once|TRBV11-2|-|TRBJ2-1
CASSLEVATYNEQFF
TGTGCCAGCAGCTTAGAGGTAGCGACGTACAATGAGCAGTTCTTC
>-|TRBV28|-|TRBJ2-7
CASREGAAYEQYF
TGTGCCAGCAGAGAAGGGGCTGCCTACGAGCAGTACTTC
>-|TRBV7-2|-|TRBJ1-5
CASSFPDQPQHF
TGTGCCAGCAGCTTCCCCGATCAGCCCCAGCATTTT
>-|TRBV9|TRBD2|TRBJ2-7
CASSPRTSGSYEQYF
TGTGCCAGCAGCCCCCGGACTAGCGGGTCCTACGAGCAGTACTTC
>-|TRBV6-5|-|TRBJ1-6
CASSYGASSPLHF
TGTGCCAGCAGTTACGGGGCATCTTCACCCCTCCACTTT
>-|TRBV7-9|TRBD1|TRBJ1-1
CASTAGTVNTEAFF
TGTGCCAGCACCGCCGGGACAGTGAACACTGAAGCTTTCTTT
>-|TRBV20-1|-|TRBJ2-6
CSASPLSGANVLTF
TGCAGTGCTAGTCCTCTCTCTGGGGCCAACGTCCTGACTTTC
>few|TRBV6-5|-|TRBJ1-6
CASRTADSPLHF
TGTGCCAGCAGGACAGCAGATTCACCCCTCCACTTT
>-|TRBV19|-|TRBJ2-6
CASSIFELGANVLTF
TGTGCCAGTAGTATATTTGAGTTGGGGGCCAACGTCCTGACTTTC
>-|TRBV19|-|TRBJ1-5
CASSRQRRSNQPQHF
TGTGCCAGTAGTCGACAGCGTAGAAGCAATCAGCCCCAGCATTTT
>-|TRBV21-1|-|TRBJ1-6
CASSKGDIQPLHF
TGTGCCAGCAGCAAAGGAGACATTCAACCCCTCCACTTT
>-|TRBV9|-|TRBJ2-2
CASSPVLTGELFF
TGTGCCAGCAGCCCCGTACTCACCGGGGAGCTGTTTTTT
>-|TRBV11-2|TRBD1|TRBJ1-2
CASSLMGTGVDGYTF
TGTGCCAGCAGCCTAATGGGGACAGGGGTGGATGGCTACACCTTC
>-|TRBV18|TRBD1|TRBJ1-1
CASPGQGIRRLNTEAFF
TGTGCCAGCCCCGGACAGGGGATTCGTAGGTTGAACACTGAAGCTTTCTTT
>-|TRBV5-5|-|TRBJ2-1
CASSPWWLAYNEQFF
TGTGCCAGCAGCCCCTGGTGGTTAGCCTACAATGAGCAGTTCTTC
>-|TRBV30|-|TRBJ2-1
CAWRRLDISYNEQFF
TGTGCCTGGAGAAGGCTAGATATTTCCTACAATGAGCAGTTCTTC
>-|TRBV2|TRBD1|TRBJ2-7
CASSDRDRGYEQYF
TGTGCCAGCAGTGATCGGGACAGGGGCTACGAGCAGTACTTC
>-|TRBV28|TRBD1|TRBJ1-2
CASSLPRGAGDYGYTF
TGTGCCAGCAGTTTACCCAGGGGGGCCGGGGACTATGGCTACACCTTC
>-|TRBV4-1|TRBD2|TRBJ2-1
CASSQEVAGAYNEQFF
TGCGCCAGCAGCCAAGAGGTAGCGGGAGCCTACAATGAGCAGTTCTTC